Each of the 15 T cell receptor beta chains below was sequenced from the same sample in a study of cytomegalovirus exposure and HLA in healthy donors. PCR was performed using 60 Vbeta and 13 Jbeta primers. Here immunoSEQ multiplex PCR was the method, and the copy in TCRdb shows in-frame clones only, minus some. The profile covers about 120,000 clones, with roughly 65% appearing a single time and 10% taken by the ten largest. Sequenced material: PBMCs. The receptors derive from a man between 35 and 55 years old in good health and CMV-seropositive.

J is TRBJ2-7 and V is TRBV9, with 11 positions matching TRBD1. Germline V gene data show CDR1 as SGDLS and CDR2 as YYNGEE. V trimming: 0 bases; J trimming: 6 bases; junction bases outside the gene matches: 8. The CDR3 runs 16 residues. The CDR3 loop reads CASSVGGEGQGGEQYF. In DNA, the CDR3 is TGTGCCAGCAGCGTAGGAGGGGAGGGACAGGGGGGCGAGCAGTACTTC.

The rearrangement uses TRBV5-1 and TRBJ2-7, with 7 nucleotides matching TRBD1. V trimming: 0 bases; J trimming: 0 bases; junction bases outside the gene matches: 6. Germline assignment: CDR1 SGHRS and CDR2 YFSETQ. CDR3 length: 16 residues. As DNA, the CDR3 is TGCGCCAGCAGCTTGGGGCAGGGGGAAAGCTCCTACGAGCAGTACTTC. Translated: CASSLGQGESSYEQYF.

V usage is TRBV27 and J usage is TRBJ1-1; TRBD1 might be the D (6 bases). Germline V CDR1 and CDR2: MNHEY, SMNVEV (reference sequence). CDR3 length: 13 residues. V shed 4 bases and J shed 8 bases, with 14 bases lying between them. The CDR3 DNA reads TGTGCCAGCAGTTCGGAACCAGGGGCCGAAGCTTTCTTT. It is translated as CASSSEPGAEAFF.

The V and J genes are TRBV6-1 and TRBJ2-3; a weak D match, TRBD1 (6 bases). Germline CDR1 and CDR2: MNHNS and SASEGT. The CDR3 length is 13 residues. Trimming pared 5 bases from V and 14 bases from J, leaving 20 bases between. The CDR3 nucleotides are TGTGCCAGCAGTTGGGGGCCCCCCGCACTTTTGTATTTT. It translates to CASSWGPPALLYF.

The chain joins TRBV6-5 to TRBJ2-5, with D uncertain. Per the germline V gene, CDR1 is MNHEY and CDR2 is SVGAGI. V shed 2 bases and J shed 1 base, with 11 bases lying between them. The CDR3 length is 15 residues. The CDR3 protein is CASSYNPFPQETQYF. CDR3 DNA sequence: TGTGCCAGCAGTTACAATCCTTTCCCCCAAGAGACCCAGTACTTC.

V and J are TRBV10-3 and TRBJ2-3; 11 positions agree with TRBD2. Looked up from germline, CDR1 is ENHRY and CDR2 is SYGVKD. The CDR3 is made up of 19 amino acids. With V trimmed by 5 bases and J by 4 bases, 17 bases remained unmatched. CDR3 sequence (DNA): TGTGCCATCAGTCCCGGGGCAGTAGCGGGAGGGCACTCCGCAGATACGCAGTATTTT. Amino acids: CAISPGAVAGGHSADTQYF.

The V and J genes are TRBV4-3 and TRBJ2-2, with 7 bases identical to TRBD2. V dropped 1 base and J dropped 5; count of bases not matched to a gene: 13. The germline V gene encodes CDR1 LGHNA and CDR2 YSLEER. The CDR3 is 18 amino acids. CDR3 sequence: CASSQGSGGRMGTGELFF. CDR3 sequence (DNA): TGCGCCAGCAGCCAAGGGTCGGGCGGGAGAATGGGGACCGGGGAGCTGTTTTTT.

This chain links TRBV2 with TRBJ2-5; 7 positions agree with TRBD1. The J call may be in error: the DNA end matches TRBJ2-7 better. Per germline, CDR1 SNHLY and CDR2 FYNNEI. This CDR3 contains 13 residues. CDR3 amino acids: CASTSGQAYEQYF. In nucleotides, the CDR3 is TGTGCCAGCACGTCCGGACAGGCCTACGAGCAGTACTTC.

The chain combines TRBV5-5 with TRBJ1-2; 9 bases align to TRBD1. This CDR3 has 16 residues. CDR1 is SGHKS, CDR2 YYEKEE, per germline (reference sequence). V lost 0 bases to trimming and J lost 6 bases; unmatched junction nucleotides: 9. This CDR3 reads CASSLVLRDRENGYTF. DNA for the CDR3: TGTGCCAGCAGCTTGGTGCTCCGGGACAGGGAGAATGGCTACACCTTC.

The gene calls are TRBV30 and TRBJ2-7; tentative D call: TRBD1 (6 bases). Germline V CDR1 and CDR2: GTSNPN, SVGIG (reference sequence). This CDR3 region has 16 residues. Trimming left V 0 bases short and J 0 bases short, with 15 bases between. The chain's CDR3 is CAWSVLRQVSSYEQYF. The CDR3 DNA sequence: TGTGCCTGGAGTGTACTCCGACAGGTTAGCTCCTACGAGCAGTACTTC.

The rearrangement links TRBV5-4 to TRBJ2-6; no firm D call. Germline V gives CDR1 SGHNT, CDR2 YYREEE (reference sequence). This CDR3 has 16 residues. The V and J ends lost 3 bases and 0 bases respectively, with 10 bases between them. The CDR3 DNA reads as TGTGCCAGCAGCTATGGGCAGCCCTCTGGGGCCAACGTCCTGACTTTC. Its protein is CASSYGQPSGANVLTF.

This sequence joins TRBV7-6 and TRBJ2-5, with a possible D match to TRBD2 (7 bases). Germline loops: CDR1 SGHVS, CDR2 FNYEAQ. Between the trimmed V and J ends, which lost 1 base and 2 bases, there was a span of 14 bases. The CDR3 length is 16 residues. This chain's CDR3 is CASSLGGGRAQETQYF. The CDR3 region has the DNA TGTGCCAGCAGCTTAGGGGGGGGCAGGGCTCAAGAGACCCAGTACTTC.

The chain carries TRBV18 and TRBJ1-1; 7 bases map to TRBD1. Trimming took 2 bases from V and 3 from J; bases not matched to a gene: 6. The CDR3 is made up of 15 amino acids. CDR1 and CDR2 from the germline V gene are KGHSH and LQKENI. Here the CDR3 reads CASSPSTGIDTEAFF. The CDR3 bases are TGTGCCAGCTCACCATCGACAGGGATCGACACTGAAGCTTTCTTT.

V and J are TRBV7-6 and TRBJ2-2; D call uncertain. The CDR3 consists of 14 residues. V lost 5 bases and J 3 bases, leaving 10 bases between the germline ends. The V gene's germline CDR1 is SGHVS and CDR2 FNYEAQ. CDR3 in amino acids: CASSPQVDTGELFF. The CDR3 DNA is TGTGCCAGCAGCCCCCAGGTTGACACCGGGGAGCTGTTTTTT.

The chain carries TRBV5-6 and TRBJ1-5, with a weak D call TRBD1 (6 bases). The CDR3 runs to 14 residues. The germline CDR1 and CDR2 sequences are SGHDT and YYEEEE. The V end was cut by 4 bases, the J end by 2 bases, with 10 bases between. The CDR3 DNA is TGTGCCAGCAGCCCATACAGGGGCAATCAGCCCCAGCATTTT. This sequence encodes CASSPYRGNQPQHF. Variable domain in full (rest from reference TRBV5-6 and TRBJ1-5): DAGVTQSPTHLIKTRGQQVTLRCSPKSGHDTVSWYQQALGQGPQFIFQYYEEEERQRGNFPDRFSGHQFPNYSSELNVNALLLGDSALYLCASSPYRGNQPQHFGDGTRLSIL.